Listed here are 12 T cell receptor beta chains from one sample, sequenced in a study of radiation and T cells in renal cell carcinoma. Produced via immunoSEQ multiplex PCR; TCRdb's table is partial and in-frame only. This sample yields more than 75,000 clones, of which roughly 85% are seen a single time; under 25% belongs to the top ten. Described time point: blood 2 weeks post-SBRT. Specified treatment: 15 Gy SBRT to primary tumor, nephrectomy 4 weeks later. Sequences were derived from blood, sampled from a patient whose treatment included radiotherapy and nephrectomy. The source of these receptors is a woman aged 45-65 years with renal cell carcinoma.

This clone was counted once. V usage is TRBV15 and J usage is TRBJ1-4, with TRBD1 identical over 8 bases. Germline CDR1 and CDR2: LNHNV and YYDKDF (reference sequence). This CDR3 spans 15 amino acids. V shed 5 bases, J shed 2 bases, and the junction held 4 bases outside the gene matches. The CDR3 region has the DNA TGTGCCACCAGCCAAAACAGGGGGACTAATGAAAAACTGTTTTTT. It translates to CATSQNRGTNEKLFF.

The V and J genes are TRBV4-3 and TRBJ2-3, with D perhaps TRBD1 or TRBD2 (5 bases each). Per germline, CDR1 LGHNA and CDR2 YSLEER. The length of the CDR3 is 12 residues. The ends were cut back, 4 bases at V and 11 bases at J, with 13 bases in the middle. The CDR3 protein is CASSLGRLEQYF. CDR3 DNA sequence: TGCGCCAGCAGCCTGGGACGGTTGGAGCAGTATTTT.

V and J are TRBV5-6 and TRBJ1-2; a possible D gene is TRBD1 (5 bases). From germline, CDR1 is SGHDT and CDR2 YYEEEE. The CDR3 totals 16 residues. V shed 2 bases and J shed 6 bases, with 20 bases lying between them. The CDR3 protein is CASSFQGLGFGNGYTF. In DNA form, the CDR3 reads TGTGCCAGCAGCTTTCAGGGTTTAGGTTTCGGGAATGGCTACACCTTC.

The chain employs TRBV4-3 and TRBJ2-3, with 7 bases aligning to TRBD2. V trimming: 0 bases; J trimming: 6 bases; junction bases outside the gene matches: 9. CDR1 is LGHNA and CDR2 is YSLEER in the germline V gene. The CDR3 runs 16 residues. CDR3 sequence reads: CASSQDASGASDTQYF. DNA for the CDR3: TGCGCCAGCAGCCAAGATGCAAGCGGGGCGTCGGATACGCAGTATTTT.

V and J are TRBV9 and TRBJ2-2; TRBD1 is a possible D gene (8 bases). CDR3 length: 16 residues. The V end lost 3 bases, the J end lost 1 base, and 13 bases lay between the germline ends. Germline assignment: CDR1 SGDLS and CDR2 YYNGEE. CDR3 residues: CASSERDRRNTGELFF. CDR3 nucleotides: TGTGCCAGCAGCGAGCGGGACAGGAGGAACACCGGGGAGCTGTTTTTT.

This sequence joins TRBV6-5 and TRBJ1-2; D is unresolved. There are 13 residues in the CDR3. The germline V gene has CDR1 MNHEY and CDR2 SVGAGI. V was pared by 6 bases and J by 5 bases, with 13 bases between. The CDR3 DNA sequence: TGTGCCAGCAGGACCCAGGAAGGGTATGGCTACACCTTC. Protein sequence: CASRTQEGYGYTF.

CDR3 coding DNA: TGTGCCAGCAGTTACTCGAGACAGGGAAGTCAGCCCCAGCATTTT. It specifies CASSYSRQGSQPQHF. The chain couples TRBV6-6 to TRBJ1-5, with 7 bases lining up with TRBD1. V was clipped by 0 bases and J by 6 bases; unmatched bases: 5. Per germline, CDR1 MNHNY and CDR2 SVGAGI (reference sequence). The CDR3 is made up of 15 amino acids.

The rearrangement uses TRBV7-6 and TRBJ2-7, with TRBD2 matching 7 bases. The V and J ends lost 8 bases and 6 bases, in that order; junction bases with no gene match: 4. The CDR3 extends over 11 amino acids. CDR1 is SGHVS and CDR2 is FNYEAQ in the germline V gene. This chain's CDR3 is CASGEGTEQYF. The DNA of the CDR3 is TGTGCCAGCGGGGAGGGAACCGAGCAGTACTTC.

The CDR3, as DNA: TGTGCCAGCATAACAGGAGCTAATTCACCCCTCCACTTT. This gives the protein CASITGANSPLHF. V and J are TRBV6-6 and TRBJ1-6, with a weak D call TRBD1 (5 bases). The V gene lost 7 bases and the J gene lost 6 bases, with 10 bases spanning the gap. This CDR3 region has 13 residues. Germline-derived CDR1 and CDR2 are MNHNY and SVGAGI (reference sequence).

This sequence joins TRBV7-2 and TRBJ2-5, with TRBD2 matching over 12 bases. V lost 4 bases, J lost 5 bases, and 5 bases stayed unmatched. Germline CDR1 reads SGHTA; CDR2 reads FQGNSA. This CDR3 region has 15 residues. The CDR3 DNA follows: TGTGCCAGCAGCTACCCTAGCGGGGGGGCGGAGACCCAGTACTTC. Protein product: CASSYPSGGAETQYF. Full variable domain (missing parts from reference TRBV7-2 and TRBJ2-5): GAGVSQSPSNKVTEKGKDVELRCDPISGHTALYWYRQSLGQGLEFLIYFQGNSAPDKSGLPSDRFSAERTGGSVSTLTIQRTQQEDSAVYLCASSYPSGGAETQYFGPGTRLLVL.

The rearrangement uses TRBV7-2 and TRBJ2-2; D is unclear. Germline V gene sequence: CDR1 SGHTA, CDR2 FQGNSA. V dropped 2 bases and J dropped 4 bases, with 8 bases sitting between them. This CDR3 region has 14 residues. The CDR3 here is CASSLMGSTGELFF. Here the CDR3 DNA reads TGTGCCAGCAGCTTAATGGGGTCCACCGGGGAGCTGTTTTTT.

This clone was detected once. The chain uses TRBV9 and TRBJ1-2, with 11 bases that match TRBD1. The ends lost 3 bases at V and 5 bases at J; junction bases unmatched: 3. This CDR3 has 14 amino acids. CDR1 and CDR2 (germline): SGDLS, YYNGEE. The CDR3 region has the DNA TGTGCCAGCAGCGCGGGACAGGGGGATTATGGCTACACCTTC. It encodes CASSAGQGDYGYTF. Full variable domain (remainder filled in from reference TRBV9 and TRBJ1-2): DSGVTQTPKHLITATGQRVTLRCSPRSGDLSVYWYQQSLDQGLQFLIQYYNGEERAKGNILERFSAQQFPDLHSELNLSSLELGDSALYFCASSAGQGDYGYTFGSGTRLTVV.